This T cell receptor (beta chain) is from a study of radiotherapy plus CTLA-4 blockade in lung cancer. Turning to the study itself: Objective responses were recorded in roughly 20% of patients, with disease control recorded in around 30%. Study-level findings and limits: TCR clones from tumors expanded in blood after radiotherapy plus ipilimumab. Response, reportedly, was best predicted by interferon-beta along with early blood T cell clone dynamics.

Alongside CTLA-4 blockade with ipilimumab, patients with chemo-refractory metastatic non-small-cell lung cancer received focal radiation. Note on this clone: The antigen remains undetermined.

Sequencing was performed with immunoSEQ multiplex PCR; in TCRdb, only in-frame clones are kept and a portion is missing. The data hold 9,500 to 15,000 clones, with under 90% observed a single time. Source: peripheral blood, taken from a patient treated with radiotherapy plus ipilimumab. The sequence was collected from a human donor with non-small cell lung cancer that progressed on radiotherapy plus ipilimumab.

CDR3 amino acids: CASSRTSSTDTQYF. Written as DNA, the CDR3 is TGTGCCAGCAGCCGGACTAGCAGTACAGATACGCAGTATTTT. The rearrangement links TRBV6-1 to TRBJ2-3, with 8 bases identical to TRBD2. This CDR3 has 14 residues. The J segment lost 3 bases and the V segment lost 6 bases, leaving 5 bases of the junction unmatched. Germline loops: CDR1 MNHNS, CDR2 SASEGT.